Sequencing of this T cell receptor beta chain was carried out in a study of tumor and adjacent non-tumor tissue in lung cancer. The template was RNA from unsorted bulk tissue. This clonotype was detected a few times. The junction differs from germline at one of its ends, possibly a read error. Three rounds of nested PCR, following a modified ARM-PCR protocol, produced the TCRbeta library. TCRdb fed the multiplex PCR reads into MiXCR, producing one record per CDR3 protein. The table shows 65,000 to 95,000 distinct CDR3 sequences, with less than 75% occurring only once. The CDR3 has 16 residues. The V gene's germline CDR1 is SSHAT and CDR2 FNYEAQ (reference sequence).

The rearrangement links TRBV7-7 to TRBJ2-6; D unclear. This TCR was sampled from a woman in her 70s with non-small cell lung cancer. The sequencing input was lung tumor tissue. In nucleotides, the CDR3 is TGTGCTAGCAGCTCTAAGTGGGCCTCTGGGGCCAACGTCCTGACTTTC. This translates into CASSSKWASGANVLTF.